This T cell receptor (beta chain) was recorded in a study of T cell changes during pregnancy in multiple sclerosis. The CDR3 totals 18 residues. V lost 0 bases to trimming and J lost 0 bases; unmatched junction nucleotides: 9. Germline V gene lookup returns CDR1 SGHRS and CDR2 YFSETQ. The repertoire was sequenced with immunoSEQ multiplex PCR; TCRdb's copy has only in-frame clones and lacks some. The data hold 70,000 to 75,000 clones, with around nine tenths observed a single time. This receptor was taken from a female donor with multiple sclerosis, enrolled in a pregnancy study. Sequencing used peripheral blood, obtained in the second trimester of pregnancy. J is TRBJ2-1 and V is TRBV5-1, with 7 bases matching TRBD2. The CDR3 DNA sequence: TGCGCCAGCAGCTTGGATGCAGCGGGGCGAAGCTCCTACAATGAGCAGTTCTTC. It is translated as CASSLDAAGRSSYNEQFF.